Reported below is one TCR beta chain. Its antigen specificity is not known. Base qualities are not provided; no much larger clone lies one nucleotide away. This entry comes from a study of T cell responses to AZD1222 COVID-19 vaccine (dated by TCRdb to the early 2020s). With regard to the full study: AZD1222 recipients whose second dose came at about 4 weeks and those whose second dose came at about 12 weeks were combined into one group, since spike-specific TCR depth and breadth did not differ between the two schedules. A total of under 250 trial participants underwent TCR sequencing, of whom about 210 had received two doses of AZD1222 and approximately 25 had received two doses of the MenACWY control vaccine. Enrollment into the trials was organized by age into subgroups of 18-55, 56-69 and 70-plus years, and those subgroups contained roughly 150, 30 and 60 TCR-sequenced participants, respectively.

The time point label of this sample denotes: baseline before first vaccination. Vaccinee samples came from UK trials COV001 and COV002, including a single-blind randomized controlled phase 2/3 trial of AZD1222 (ChAdOx1 nCoV-19) in healthy adults. Trial participant PBMC samples were collected at day 0 and day 28 after the second dose for TCRbeta chain sequencing. The V end loses 3 bases and the J end loses 2 bases, and a stretch of 10 bases separates them. The germline V gene (reference sequence) supplies CDR1 DFQATT and CDR2 SNEGSKA. The CDR3 sequence holds 13 residues, the cysteine and phenylalanine included. Only CDR3 DNA remains: 39 bases, in frame from the first base. The CDR3 regions of human TCRbeta chains were analyzed by immunosequencing. Processing in the source paper ran as follows. TCRs in the repertoires were matched against a reference library of SARS-CoV-2-specific TCRs that had been generated with the MIRA antigen-specificity platform. Breadth was defined as the fraction of unique TCRs that were SARS-CoV-2-associated, and depth was defined as the fraction of total T cells that were SARS-CoV-2-associated. Each spike-specific TCR was assigned to its reactive spike region and to a CD4 or CD8 class using the MIRA data. Log10-transformed breadth and depth values were compared by one-way ANOVA with Sidak's multiple comparisons tests. In TCRdb, the immuneACCESS table is reduced to in-frame sequences with V and J assigned. These tables do not hold every clone; where another copy was compared, an unresolved V gene accounts for under half, and the others remain unexplained. V, J and clone size are those of that table, while D and trimming were read from the DNA. The table for this sample lists 110,000 to 150,000 clones; approximately 90% of them were counted only once. The top ten constitute 1.5% to 2% of the sample.

Broader findings and caveats from the paper: Spike-specific TCR breadth and depth rose significantly after two AZD1222 doses compared with day 0 and with MenACWY recipients. Only a handful of AZD1222 recipients were SARS-CoV-2 seropositive at baseline, limiting conclusions about previously exposed vaccinees. Participants were mostly white British, with more females than males. The authors suggested clonal diversity may have been underestimated. Reportedly, almost half of the unique spike-specific TCRs recognized epitopes lying outside the regions that are mutated in the B.1.351 and B.1.1.7 variants. Because no day 14 peak-response samples were available, repertoires were characterized only after the peak T cell response. In the small 56-69-year group, the increase in depth fell short of significance, most likely because of low power. CD4 TCRs associated with the vaccine covered the entire spike protein, and the dominant responses were in regions 160-218 and 743-854.

The TCR sequence derives from an adult in good health. The chain is assembled from TRBV20-1 and TRBJ2-5, and the D gene may be TRBD1, 5 bases matching. Sequenced material: peripheral blood, taken on day 0 of AZD1222 vaccination. The nucleotides are TGCAGTGCTAGTGGACAAAATCAAGAGACCCAGTACTTC. The resulting protein is CSASGQNQETQYF.